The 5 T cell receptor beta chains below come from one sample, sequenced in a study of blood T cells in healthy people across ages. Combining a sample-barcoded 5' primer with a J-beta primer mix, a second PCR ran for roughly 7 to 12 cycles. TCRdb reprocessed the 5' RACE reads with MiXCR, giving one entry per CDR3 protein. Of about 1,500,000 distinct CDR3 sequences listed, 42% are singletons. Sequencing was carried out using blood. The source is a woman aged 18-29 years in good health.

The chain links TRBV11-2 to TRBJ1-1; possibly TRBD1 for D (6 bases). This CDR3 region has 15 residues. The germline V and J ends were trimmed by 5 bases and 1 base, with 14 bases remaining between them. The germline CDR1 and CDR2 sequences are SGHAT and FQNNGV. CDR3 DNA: TGTGCCAGCAGCAGTTCCCAGGGGAAGAACACTGAAGCTTTCTTT. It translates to CASSSSQGKNTEAFF. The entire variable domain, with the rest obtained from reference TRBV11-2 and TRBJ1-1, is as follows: EAGVAQSPRYKIIEKRQSVAFWCNPISGHATLYWYQQILGQGPKLLIQFQNNGVVDDSQLPKDRFSAERLKGVDSTLKIQPAKLEDSAVYLCASSSSQGKNTEAFFGQGTRLTVV.

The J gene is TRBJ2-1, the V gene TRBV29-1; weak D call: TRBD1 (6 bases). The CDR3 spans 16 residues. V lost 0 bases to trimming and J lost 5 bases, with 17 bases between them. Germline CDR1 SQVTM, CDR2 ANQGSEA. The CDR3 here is CSVEDPRTDFDNEQFF. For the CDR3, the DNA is TGCAGCGTTGAAGATCCCCGGACAGATTTTGACAATGAGCAGTTCTTC.

As DNA, the CDR3 is TGTGCCAGCAGTATCCCCTGGGGGGGGGAAGAGACCCAGTACTTC. Its protein product is CASSIPWGGEETQYF. J is TRBJ2-5 and V is TRBV2; 7 bases fit TRBD2. The junction had 9 bases not matched to a gene; V was cut back by 5 bases and J by 3 bases. The CDR3 is 15 residues long. The germline gives CDR1 SNHLY, CDR2 FYNNEI.

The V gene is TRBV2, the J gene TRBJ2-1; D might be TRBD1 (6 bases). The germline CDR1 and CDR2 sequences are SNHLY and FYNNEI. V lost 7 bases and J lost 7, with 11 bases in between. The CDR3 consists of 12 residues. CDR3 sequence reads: CASMDSYNEQFF. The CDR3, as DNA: TGTGCCAGCATGGACAGCTATAATGAGCAGTTCTTC. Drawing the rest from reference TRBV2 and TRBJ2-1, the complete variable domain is EPEVTQTPSHQVTQMGQEVILRCVPISNHLYFYWYRQILGQKVEFLVSFYNNEISEKSEIFDDQFSVERPDGSNFTLKIRSTKLEDSAMYFCASMDSYNEQFFGPGTRLTVL.

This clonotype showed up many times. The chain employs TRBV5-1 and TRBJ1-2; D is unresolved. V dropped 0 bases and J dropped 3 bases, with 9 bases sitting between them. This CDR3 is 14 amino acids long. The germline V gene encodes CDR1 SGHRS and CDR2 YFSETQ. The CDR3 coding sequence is TGCGCCAGCAGCTTGGATAGCGGAGACTATGGCTACACCTTC. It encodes CASSLDSGDYGYTF.